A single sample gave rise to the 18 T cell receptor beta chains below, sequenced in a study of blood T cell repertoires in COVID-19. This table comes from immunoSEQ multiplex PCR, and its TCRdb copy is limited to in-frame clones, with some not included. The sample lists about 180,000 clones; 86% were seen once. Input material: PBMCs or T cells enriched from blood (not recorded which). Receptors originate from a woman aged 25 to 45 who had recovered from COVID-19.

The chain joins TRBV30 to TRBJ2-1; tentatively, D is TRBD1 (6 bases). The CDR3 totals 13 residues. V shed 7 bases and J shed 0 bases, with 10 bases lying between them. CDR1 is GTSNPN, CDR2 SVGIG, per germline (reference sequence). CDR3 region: CALADSSYNEQFF. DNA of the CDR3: TGTGCCTTGGCGGACAGCTCCTACAATGAGCAGTTCTTC.

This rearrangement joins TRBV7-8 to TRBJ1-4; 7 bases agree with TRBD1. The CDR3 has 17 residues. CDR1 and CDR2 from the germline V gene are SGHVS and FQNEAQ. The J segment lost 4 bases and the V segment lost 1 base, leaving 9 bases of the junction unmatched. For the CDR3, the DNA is TGTGCCAGCAGCTTAGAGATCAGGGACAGCGTTAATGAAAAACTGTTTTTT. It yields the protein CASSLEIRDSVNEKLFF.

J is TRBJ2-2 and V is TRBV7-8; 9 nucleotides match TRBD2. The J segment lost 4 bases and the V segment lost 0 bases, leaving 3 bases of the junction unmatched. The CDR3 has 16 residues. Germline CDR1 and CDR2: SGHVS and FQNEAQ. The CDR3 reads CASSLALAGSTGELFF. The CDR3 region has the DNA TGTGCCAGCAGCTTAGCGCTAGCGGGAAGCACCGGGGAGCTGTTTTTT.

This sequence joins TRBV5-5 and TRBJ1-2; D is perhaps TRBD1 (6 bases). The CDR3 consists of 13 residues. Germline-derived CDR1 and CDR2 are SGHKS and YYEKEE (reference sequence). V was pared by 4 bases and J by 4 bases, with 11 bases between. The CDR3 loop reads CASSQGQIYGYTF. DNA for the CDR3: TGTGCCAGCAGCCAAGGACAGATCTATGGCTACACCTTC.

The CDR3 protein is CASSLDRPAFF. DNA for the CDR3: TGTGCCAGCAGCTTAGACAGGCCAGCTTTCTTT. The genes are TRBV7-2 and TRBJ1-1, with D tentatively TRBD1 (5 bases). The length of the CDR3 is 11 residues. Germline CDR1 reads SGHTA; CDR2 reads FQGNSA. V gave up 1 base and J gave up 10 bases, with 7 bases separating them.

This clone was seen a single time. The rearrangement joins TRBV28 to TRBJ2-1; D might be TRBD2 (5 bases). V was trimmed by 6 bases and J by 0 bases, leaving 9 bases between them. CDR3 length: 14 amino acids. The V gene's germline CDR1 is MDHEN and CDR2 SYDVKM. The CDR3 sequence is CASREEFSYNEQFF. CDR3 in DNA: TGTGCCAGCAGGGAGGAGTTCTCCTACAATGAGCAGTTCTTC.

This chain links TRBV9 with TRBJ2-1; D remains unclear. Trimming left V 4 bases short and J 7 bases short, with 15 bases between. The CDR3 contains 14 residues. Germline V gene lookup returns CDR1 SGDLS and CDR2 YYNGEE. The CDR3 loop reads CASSPPGEENEQFF. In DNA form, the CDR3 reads TGTGCCAGCAGCCCCCCGGGTGAAGAGAATGAGCAGTTCTTC.

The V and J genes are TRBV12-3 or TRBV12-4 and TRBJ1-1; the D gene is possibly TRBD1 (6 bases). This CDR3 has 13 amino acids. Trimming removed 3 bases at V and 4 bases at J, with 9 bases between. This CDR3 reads CASSLGGATEAFF. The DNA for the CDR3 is TGTGCCAGCAGTTTGGGGGGGGCCACTGAAGCTTTCTTT.

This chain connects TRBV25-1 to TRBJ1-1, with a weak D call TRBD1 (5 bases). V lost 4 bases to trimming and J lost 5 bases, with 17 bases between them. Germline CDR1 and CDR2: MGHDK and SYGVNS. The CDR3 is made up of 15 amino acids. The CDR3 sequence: CASSVLERGGTEAFF. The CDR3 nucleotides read TGTGCCAGCAGTGTCCTAGAGAGGGGAGGAACTGAAGCTTTCTTT.

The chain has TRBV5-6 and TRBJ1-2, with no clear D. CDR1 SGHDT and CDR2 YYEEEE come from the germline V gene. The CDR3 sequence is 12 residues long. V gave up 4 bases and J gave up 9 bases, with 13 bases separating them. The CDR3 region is CASSRVIERYTF. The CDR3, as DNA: TGTGCCAGCAGCCGGGTCATTGAGCGCTACACCTTC.

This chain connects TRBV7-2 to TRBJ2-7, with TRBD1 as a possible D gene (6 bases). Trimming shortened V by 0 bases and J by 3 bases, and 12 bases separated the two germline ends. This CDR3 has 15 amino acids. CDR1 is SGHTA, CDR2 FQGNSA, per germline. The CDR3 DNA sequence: TGTGCCAGCAGCTTAGCCTGGGACACAGACTACGAGCAGTACTTC. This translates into CASSLAWDTDYEQYF.

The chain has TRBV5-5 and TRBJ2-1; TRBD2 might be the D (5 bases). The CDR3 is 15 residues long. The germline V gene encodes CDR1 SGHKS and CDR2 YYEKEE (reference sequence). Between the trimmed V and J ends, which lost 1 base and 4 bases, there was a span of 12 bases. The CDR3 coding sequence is TGTGCCAGCAGCTTGTCGGGTAGCGCGTACAATGAGCAGTTCTTC. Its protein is CASSLSGSAYNEQFF.

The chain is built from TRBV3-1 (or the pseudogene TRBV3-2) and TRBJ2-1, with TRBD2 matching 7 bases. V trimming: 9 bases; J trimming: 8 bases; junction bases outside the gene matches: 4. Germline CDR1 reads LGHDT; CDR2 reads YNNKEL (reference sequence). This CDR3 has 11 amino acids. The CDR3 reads CASSRGDEQFF. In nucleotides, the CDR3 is TGTGCCAGTTCCCGGGGGGATGAGCAGTTCTTC.

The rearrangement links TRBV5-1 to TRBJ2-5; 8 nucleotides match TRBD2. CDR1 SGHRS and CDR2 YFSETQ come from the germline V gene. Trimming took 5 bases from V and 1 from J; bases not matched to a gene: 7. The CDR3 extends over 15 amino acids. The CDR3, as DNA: TGCGCCAGCAGTCAAGCGGGAGCCCCCCAAGAGACCCAGTACTTC. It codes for CASSQAGAPQETQYF.

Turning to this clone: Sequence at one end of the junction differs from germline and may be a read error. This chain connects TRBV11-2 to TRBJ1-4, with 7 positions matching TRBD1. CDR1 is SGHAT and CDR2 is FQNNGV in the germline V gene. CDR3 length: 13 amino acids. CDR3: CASSLQGETTKTF. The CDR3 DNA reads TGTGCCAGCAGCTTACAGGGGGAGACAACCAAAACTTTT.

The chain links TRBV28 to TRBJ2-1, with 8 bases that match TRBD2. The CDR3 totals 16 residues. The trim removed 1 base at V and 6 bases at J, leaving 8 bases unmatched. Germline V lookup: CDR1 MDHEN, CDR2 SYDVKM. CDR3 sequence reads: CASSLLSASGSNEQFF. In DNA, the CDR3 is TGTGCCAGCAGTTTATTAAGCGCTAGCGGGTCCAATGAGCAGTTCTTC.

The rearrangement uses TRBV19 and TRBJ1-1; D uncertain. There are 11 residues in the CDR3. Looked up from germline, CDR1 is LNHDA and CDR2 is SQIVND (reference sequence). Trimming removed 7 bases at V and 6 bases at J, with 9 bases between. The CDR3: CASTAGAEAFF. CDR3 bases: TGTGCCAGTACCGCCGGGGCTGAAGCTTTCTTT.

CDR3 nucleotide sequence: TGTGCCAGTAGCCCCGGAGTACCCGCTCATACAGTAACACAACTGGAGGGTGAAAAACTGTTTTTT. It is translated as CASSPGVPAHTVTQLEGEKLFF. The rearrangement links TRBV19 to TRBJ1-4; D ambiguous. This CDR3 contains 22 residues. CDR1 is LNHDA and CDR2 is SQIVND in the germline V gene (reference sequence). V lost 6 bases and J 7 bases, leaving 39 bases between the germline ends. The variable domain in full, with the rest retrieved from reference TRBV19 and TRBJ1-4, is DGGITQSPKYLFRKEGQNVTLSCEQNLNHDAMYWYRQDPGQGLRLIYYSQIVNDFQKGDIAEGYSVSREKKESFPLTVTSAQKNPTAFYLCASSPGVPAHTVTQLEGEKLFFGSGTQLSVL.